Listed below are T cell receptor beta chains from one sample, sequenced in a study of T-cell reconstitution after alpha-beta-depleted transplantation in children. Each CDR3 protein gets one entry after TCRdb re-called the PCR reads with MiXCR. The profile covers about 610,000 distinct CDR3 sequences, with roughly 10% appearing a single time and roughly 4% taken by the ten largest. The specimen was PBMCs from the stem cell graft donor, collected from the stem cell graft. These receptors all come from a human donor who donated a stem cell graft to a child with acute myeloid leukemia. The CDR3 runs from the conserved cysteine through the conserved F or W. D genes are given only for firm matches. Only part of the rows carry a size: once, few, many, or a class if the clone is expanded.

>TRBD1|TRBV7-2|TRBJ2-1|-
CASSSGTGGGYEQFF
TGTGCCAGCAGCTCCGGGACAGGGGGCGGCTATGAGCAGTTCTTC
>-|TRBV6-5|TRBJ1-1|-
CASSWTVSAEAFF
TGTGCCAGCAGTTGGACCGTTTCGGCTGAAGCTTTCTTT
>TRBD1|TRBV7-9|TRBJ1-6|-
CASSLDGTANSPLHF
TGTGCCAGCAGCTTAGATGGGACAGCCAATTCACCCCTCCACTTT
>TRBD2|TRBV15|TRBJ2-5|few
CATSPGGLAGKETQYF
TGTGCCACCAGCCCCGGGGGGCTAGCGGGGAAAGAGACCCAGTACTTC
>TRBD1|TRBV7-9|TRBJ1-6|few
CASSPDRGAYNSPLHF
TGTGCCAGCAGTCCGGACAGGGGCGCCTATAATTCACCCCTCCACTTT
>TRBD2|TRBV20-1|TRBJ2-3|few
CSASGLAGGAGTDTQYF
TGCAGTGCTAGCGGGCTCGCGGGAGGGGCGGGCACAGATACGCAGTATTTT
>TRBD2|TRBV12-3/TRBV12-4|TRBJ2-1|many
CASSSRTSGHNEQFF
TGTGCCAGCAGTTCCCGGACTAGCGGCCACAATGAGCAGTTCTTC
>TRBD2|TRBV5-1|TRBJ2-3|many
CASRPGGAGVDTQYF
TGCGCCAGCCGCCCGGGGGGTGCGGGAGTGGATACGCAGTATTTT
>TRBD1|TRBV7-9|TRBJ2-7|-
CAIGQGSYEQYF
TGTGCCATCGGACAGGGGAGCTACGAGCAGTACTTC
>TRBD1|TRBV20-1|TRBJ1-1|-
CSAREGQTSNTEAFF
TGCAGTGCTAGAGAGGGACAGACCAGCAACACTGAAGCTTTCTTT
>TRBD1|TRBV11-2|TRBJ2-5|many
CASSPVQDRGWETQYF
TGTGCCAGCAGCCCGGTCCAGGACAGGGGGTGGGAGACCCAGTACTTC
>-|TRBV12-3/TRBV12-4|TRBJ1-5|-
CASSLEGAWQPQHF
TGTGCCAGCAGTTTAGAAGGGGCCTGGCAGCCCCAGCATTTT
>TRBD2|TRBV7-8|TRBJ2-2|-
CASRFLAGDPGELFF
TGTGCCAGCAGGTTTCTAGCGGGAGATCCCGGGGAGCTGTTTTTT
>-|TRBV7-9|TRBJ1-4|many
CASSFDRPTNEKLFF
TGTGCCAGCAGCTTCGACAGACCAACTAATGAAAAACTGTTTTTT
>TRBD1|TRBV12-3/TRBV12-4|TRBJ1-1|-
CASSSTWTGGTEAFF
TGTGCCAGCAGTTCTACTTGGACAGGGGGGACTGAAGCTTTCTTT
>-|TRBV20-1|TRBJ2-5|few
CSARLGGGEETQYF
TGCAGTGCTAGGTTAGGGGGGGGTGAAGAGACCCAGTACTTC
>-|TRBV12-3/TRBV12-4|TRBJ2-7|-
CASILQGMLEQYF
TGTGCCAGCATCCTACAGGGAATGCTCGAGCAGTACTTC
>TRBD2|TRBV5-1|TRBJ2-1|few
CASSVAGRSEQFF
TGCGCCAGCAGCGTAGCGGGGAGGTCTGAGCAGTTCTTC
>-|TRBV30|TRBJ2-3|-
CAWTSLDSRTDTQYF
TGTGCCTGGACCTCATTGGACAGCCGCACAGATACGCAGTATTTT
>TRBD2|TRBV9|TRBJ2-1|-
CASSVGSAGTYNEQFF
TGTGCCAGCAGCGTAGGATCAGCGGGAACCTACAATGAGCAGTTCTTC
>-|TRBV18|TRBJ2-7|few
CASSPPNRVGNEQYF
TGTGCCAGCTCACCACCTAACAGGGTCGGGAACGAGCAGTACTTC
>TRBD1|TRBV28|TRBJ1-2|-
CASSSGQPGRGGYTF
TGTGCCAGCAGTTCGGGACAGCCAGGACGGGGTGGCTACACCTTC
>-|TRBV5-5|TRBJ1-6|-
CASSLQGTGGSPLHF
TGTGCCAGCAGCTTGCAGGGAACGGGAGGTTCACCCCTCCACTTT
>-|TRBV7-9|TRBJ2-1|-
CASSSESDRSYNEQFF
TGTGCCAGCAGCTCCGAGTCGGATCGCTCCTACAATGAGCAGTTCTTC
>-|TRBV12-3/TRBV12-4|TRBJ2-7|many
CASSARASPYEQYF
TGTGCCAGCAGTGCGAGGGCCTCCCCATACGAGCAGTACTTC
>TRBD2|TRBV12-3/TRBV12-4|TRBJ2-5|-
CASSTTGTSGTQYF
TGTGCCAGCAGTACCACCGGGACTAGCGGGACCCAGTACTTC
>TRBD1|TRBV6-2/TRBV6-3|TRBJ2-7|-
CASSYRTGVEQYF
TGTGCCAGCAGTTACCGGACAGGGGTCGAGCAGTACTTC
>-|TRBV6-2/TRBV6-3|TRBJ2-5|many
CASSFVQETQYF
TGTGCCAGCAGTTTTGTGCAAGAGACCCAGTACTTC
>TRBD1|TRBV4-3|TRBJ1-6|-
CASSQEGQGSSPLHF
TGCGCCAGCAGCCAAGAAGGACAGGGAAGTTCACCCCTCCACTTT
>-|TRBV6-1|TRBJ1-2|many
CASSEARGAGYGYTF
TGTGCCAGCAGTGAAGCCCGAGGGGCAGGCTATGGCTACACCTTC
>TRBD2|TRBV30|TRBJ2-1|once
CAWSTSAYNEQFF
TGTGCCTGGAGTACTAGCGCCTACAATGAGCAGTTCTTC
>TRBD1|TRBV20-1|TRBJ2-6|few
CSAYFQGALLSGANVLTF
TGCAGTGCCTATTTTCAGGGGGCCCTTCTCTCTGGGGCCAACGTCCTGACTTTC
>TRBD2|TRBV15|TRBJ2-3|few
CATARGGRGSFNADTQYF
TGTGCCACCGCCCGTGGGGGGAGGGGATCGTTTAACGCAGATACGCAGTATTTT
>TRBD2|TRBV5-1|TRBJ2-1|-
CASSLINFAGGPYNEQFF
TGCGCCAGCAGCTTGATAAACTTCGCGGGAGGGCCCTACAATGAGCAGTTCTTC
>-|TRBV12-3/TRBV12-4|TRBJ2-7|few
CASALRLGSTSYEQYF
TGTGCCAGCGCCCTTAGGCTGGGCAGCACCTCCTACGAGCAGTACTTC
>TRBD1|TRBV12-3/TRBV12-4|TRBJ2-7|many
CASSPGTGNEQYF
TGTGCCAGCAGTCCAGGGACAGGGAACGAGCAGTACTTC
>-|TRBV5-1|TRBJ2-5|-
CASKGGSEYQETQYF
TGCGCCAGCAAGGGGGGGAGCGAGTACCAAGAGACCCAGTACTTC
>TRBD2|TRBV4-3|TRBJ2-5|many
CASSQEYGLAGRETQYF
TGCGCCAGCAGCCAAGAGTATGGTCTAGCGGGTCGAGAGACCCAGTACTTC
>-|TRBV20-1|TRBJ1-1|-
CSALGVDNTEAFF
TGCAGTGCCCTAGGGGTCGATAACACTGAAGCTTTCTTT
>-|TRBV20-1|TRBJ1-4|few
CSASLGGNEKLFF
TGCAGTGCTAGTTTGGGGGGTAATGAAAAACTGTTTTTT
>TRBD1|TRBV20-1|TRBJ1-2|few
CSAGQGADYGYTF
TGCAGTGCCGGACAGGGGGCCGACTATGGCTACACCTTC